One sample yielded the 32 T cell receptor beta chains listed below, sequenced in a study of T cell repertoires in cytomegalovirus infection. TCRdb reanalysed the reads using MiXCR and keeps one entry per CDR3 protein. The repertoire holds about 300,000 distinct CDR3 sequences, with roughly a quarter as singletons. The sequencing sample was made of PBMCs. The source is a human donor in good health (CMV status not recorded). Some clones in this sample may be carry-over from other donors' samples.

This chain joins TRBV10-3 and TRBJ2-6; D may be TRBD2 (5 bases). The CDR3 spans 15 residues. In germline, CDR1 is ENHRY, CDR2 SYGVKD. V shed 2 bases and J shed 2 bases, with 7 bases lying between them. CDR3 sequence: CAISEKGAGANVLTF. The CDR3, as DNA: TGTGCCATCAGTGAGAAGGGAGCTGGGGCCAACGTCCTGACTTTC.

The genes are TRBV10-3 and TRBJ1-2; 8 positions match TRBD1. The J segment lost 9 bases and the V segment lost 4 bases, leaving 4 bases of the junction unmatched. The CDR3 is 12 amino acids. Per germline, CDR1 ENHRY and CDR2 SYGVKD. The CDR3 reads CAISVGQGSYTF. CDR3 coding DNA: TGTGCCATCAGTGTAGGACAGGGAAGCTACACCTTC.

Many counts were recorded for this clonotype. The chain links TRBV27 to TRBJ2-1, with 9 positions matching TRBD2. There are 15 residues in the CDR3. Germline V gene data show CDR1 as MNHEY and CDR2 as SMNVEV (reference sequence). Trimming took 6 bases from V and 5 from J; bases not matched to a gene: 8. The CDR3 coding sequence is TGTGCCAGCAGAACCGGACTAGCGAGAGACAATGAGCAGTTCTTC. It yields the protein CASRTGLARDNEQFF.

The chain recombines TRBV20-1 with TRBJ1-5; a possible D gene is TRBD1 (5 bases). The length of the CDR3 is 14 residues. Trimming removed 3 bases from V and 6 bases from J, with 15 bases in between. Germline V gene sequence: CDR1 DFQATT, CDR2 SNEGSKA (reference sequence). The CDR3, as DNA: TGCAGTGCTAGTTCCGGGGCGCAGGGTCAGCCCCAGCATTTT. This sequence encodes CSASSGAQGQPQHF.

This clonotype was seen more than once but under ten times. CDR3 nucleotides: TGTGCCAGCAGTCCCCCGACAAACACTGAAGCTTTCTTT. Its protein product is CASSPPTNTEAFF. The J gene is TRBJ1-1, the V gene TRBV6-2 or TRBV6-3; no reliable D call. CDR3 length equals 13 residues. Germline assignment: CDR1 MNHEY and CDR2 SVGEGT. The V gene lost 5 bases and the J gene lost 2 bases, with 9 bases spanning the gap.

V and J are TRBV19 and TRBJ2-1; D ambiguous. The CDR3 runs to 14 residues. Germline V CDR1 and CDR2: LNHDA, SQIVND (reference sequence). V dropped 5 bases and J dropped 5 bases, with 13 bases sitting between them. The CDR3 DNA is TGTGCCAGTAGTCGAACTGGGATTCACAATGAGCAGTTCTTC. Amino acids: CASSRTGIHNEQFF.

V gene TRBV7-2 combines with J gene TRBJ2-2, with TRBD2 as a possible D gene (5 bases). The V gene lost 1 base and the J gene lost 0 bases, with 9 bases spanning the gap. CDR3 length: 16 amino acids. Germline V gene sequence: CDR1 SGHTA, CDR2 FQGNSA. In nucleotides, the CDR3 is TGTGCCAGCAGCTTAGGTCTAGCTCCGAACACCGGGGAGCTGTTTTTT. Its translation: CASSLGLAPNTGELFF.

This clonotype was seen ten or more times. This chain connects TRBV7-9 to TRBJ2-7, with D tentatively TRBD1 (5 bases). There are 14 residues in the CDR3. V lost 2 bases to trimming and J lost 7 bases, with 15 bases between them. Germline V gene data show CDR1 as SEHNR and CDR2 as FQNEAQ (reference sequence). This CDR3 is CASSLPGPPGEQYF. The CDR3 region has the DNA TGTGCCAGCAGCTTACCCGGGCCCCCAGGGGAGCAGTACTTC.

Details on this clonotype: This may be a read error: a much more frequent sequence differs by one nucleotide. The chain has TRBV2 and TRBJ2-7, with D hard to call. This CDR3 region has 12 residues. V shed 3 bases and J shed 3 bases, with 6 bases lying between them. CDR1 and CDR2 from the germline V gene are SNHLY and FYNNEI. Written as DNA, the CDR3 is TGTGCCAGCAGTGAGAGTGGCTACGAGCAGTACTTC. It codes for CASSESGYEQYF.

A few counts support this clonotype. The chain carries TRBV7-4 and TRBJ2-2, with 10 bases identical to TRBD2. The germline CDR1 and CDR2 sequences are SGHVT and SQSDAQ. The CDR3 sequence is 15 residues long. V trimming: 5 bases; J trimming: 3 bases; junction bases outside the gene matches: 3. CDR3 amino acids: CASSASGRDTGELFF. The CDR3, as DNA: TGTGCCAGCAGCGCTAGCGGGAGAGACACCGGGGAGCTGTTTTTT.

V usage is TRBV19 and J usage is TRBJ1-2, with unresolved D. CDR1 and CDR2 from the germline V gene are LNHDA and SQIVND (reference sequence). This CDR3 region has 12 residues. V lost 5 bases and J lost 2, with 6 bases in between. The CDR3 spells CASSYANYGYTF. The CDR3 nucleotides read TGTGCCAGTAGTTACGCGAACTATGGCTACACCTTC. Based on the CDR3 plus reference TRBV19 and TRBJ1-2, the full variable domain is DGGITQSPKYLFRKEGQNVTLSCEQNLNHDAMYWYRQDPGQGLRLIYYSQIVNDFQKGDIAEGYSVSREKKESFPLTVTSAQKNPTAFYLCASSYANYGYTFGSGTRLTVV.

This chain links TRBV12-3 or TRBV12-4 with TRBJ2-2, with 11 bases fitting TRBD1. This CDR3 has 13 amino acids. Unmatched junction bases numbered 7, after V lost 10 bases and J lost 9 bases. The CDR3 loop is CATPGQGGRELFF. The CDR3 region has the DNA TGTGCCACCCCGGGACAGGGGGGTCGGGAGCTGTTTTTT.

This chain links TRBV10-3 with TRBJ1-2; D is perhaps TRBD1 (5 bases). The CDR3 covers 12 residues. V was pared by 0 bases and J by 7 bases, with 6 bases between. Germline V gene lookup returns CDR1 ENHRY and CDR2 SYGVKD. Written as DNA, the CDR3 is TGTGCCATCAGTGAGTCCGGGGGTGGCTACACCTTC. Residues: CAISESGGGYTF.

The chain recombines TRBV20-1 with TRBJ2-3; 14 bases are shared with TRBD2. CDR1 DFQATT and CDR2 SNEGSKA come from the germline V gene (reference sequence). The CDR3 spans 17 residues. The J segment lost 2 bases and the V segment lost 1 base, leaving 5 bases of the junction unmatched. The CDR3 loop reads CSARGPGLAGATDTQYF. As DNA, the CDR3 is TGCAGTGCTAGAGGCCCGGGACTAGCGGGAGCCACAGATACGCAGTATTTT.

This clonotype was counted a few times. This chain uses TRBV3-1 with TRBJ2-1; D tentatively reads TRBD1 or TRBD2 (5 bases each). Germline CDR1 is LGHDT and CDR2 is YNNKEL (reference sequence). CDR3 length: 16 amino acids. V shed 4 bases and J shed 3 bases, with 16 bases lying between them. In nucleotides, the CDR3 is TGTGCCAGCAGCCCCCCCGGGGCTACGGGCTACAATGAGCAGTTCTTC. This translates into CASSPPGATGYNEQFF.

This sequence joins TRBV30 and TRBJ1-3; D may be TRBD1 (5 bases). Germline lookup yields CDR1 GTSNPN and CDR2 SVGIG (reference sequence). This CDR3 has 14 residues. Trimming pared 1 base from V and 4 bases from J, leaving 11 bases between. The CDR3 sequence is CAWSGQGGGNTIYF. The CDR3 nucleotides are TGTGCCTGGAGTGGCCAGGGTGGCGGAAACACCATATATTTT.

This clonotype was recorded a few times. This chain links TRBV6-1 with TRBJ2-5; D gene ambiguous. The CDR3 contains 16 residues. The germline V gene has CDR1 MNHNS and CDR2 SASEGT. Trimming took 6 bases from V and 2 from J, leaving 19 bases between them. This chain's CDR3 is CASRPRARPDQETQYF. The CDR3 nucleotides read TGTGCCAGCAGGCCCCGAGCCCGTCCAGATCAAGAGACCCAGTACTTC.

The chain uses TRBV10-2 and TRBJ1-1; D call uncertain. The CDR3 totals 13 residues. CDR1 WSHSY and CDR2 SAAADI come from the germline V gene. Trimming left V 4 bases short and J 5 bases short, with 11 bases between. This CDR3 is CASSGVTGTEAFF. As DNA, the CDR3 is TGCGCCAGCAGTGGAGTAACCGGGACTGAAGCTTTCTTT.

The rearrangement uses TRBV6-2 or TRBV6-3 and TRBJ2-1; 8 nucleotides match TRBD1. Germline CDR1 reads MNHEY; CDR2 reads SVGEGT. The CDR3 spans 15 residues. The trim removed 5 bases at V and 4 bases at J, leaving 7 bases unmatched. The CDR3 region is CASSPSGTGYNEQFF. CDR3 bases: TGTGCCAGCAGTCCTTCCGGGACAGGTTACAATGAGCAGTTCTTC.

The genes are TRBV20-1 and TRBJ1-5, with D hard to call. Trimming took off 0 bases at V and 1 base at J, with 10 bases between the two ends. There are 15 residues in the CDR3. Per the germline V gene, CDR1 is DFQATT and CDR2 is SNEGSKA (reference sequence). The DNA for the CDR3 is TGCAGTGCTAGAGAGGATCATTACAGCAATCAGCCCCAGCATTTT. Translated: CSAREDHYSNQPQHF.

Many counts were recorded for this clonotype. The genes are TRBV7-2 and TRBJ2-1, with a weak D call TRBD1 (6 bases). The CDR3 extends over 14 amino acids. Germline lookup yields CDR1 SGHTA and CDR2 FQGNSA. Trimming removed 4 bases from V and 2 bases from J, with 9 bases in between. CDR3 sequence (DNA): TGTGCCAGCAGCTCACAGGGTACCTACAATGAGCAGTTCTTC. Amino acid sequence: CASSSQGTYNEQFF.

Notes on this clonotype: This may stem from a read error, because a much larger clone lies one nucleotide away. The rearrangement links TRBV12-3 or TRBV12-4 to TRBJ2-7; TRBD1 matches at 7 bases. The CDR3 is 14 amino acids. J lost 7 bases, V lost 7 bases, and 13 bases had no gene match. This chain's CDR3 is CASILDRAMPEQYF. The DNA of the CDR3 is TGTGCCAGCATACTAGACAGGGCCATGCCGGAGCAGTACTTC.

This clonotype was seen a few times. The CDR3 is CASTKGSYNEQFF. The CDR3 bases are TGCGCCAGCACGAAGGGGTCCTACAATGAGCAGTTCTTC. J is TRBJ2-1 and V is TRBV5-1, with TRBD1 as a possible D gene (5 bases). The CDR3 is 13 amino acids. Trimming shortened V by 6 bases and J by 1 base, and 8 bases separated the two germline ends. CDR1 SGHRS and CDR2 YFSETQ come from the germline V gene.

The chain is built from TRBV2 and TRBJ1-5; 7 bases are shared with TRBD1. This CDR3 has 14 amino acids. Germline V gene sequence: CDR1 SNHLY, CDR2 FYNNEI. The trim removed 7 bases at V and 2 bases at J, leaving 5 bases unmatched. This CDR3 reads CASKAGGGNQPQHF. In DNA form, the CDR3 reads TGTGCCAGCAAGGCAGGGGGTGGCAATCAGCCCCAGCATTTT.

This sequence joins TRBV18 and TRBJ2-1; no definite D call. Trimming left V 6 bases short and J 4 bases short, with 13 bases between. CDR1 and CDR2 (germline): KGHSH, LQKENI. The CDR3 is 14 amino acids. In DNA form, the CDR3 reads TGTGCCAGCTCCCCCACTGAGATTTACAATGAGCAGTTCTTC. It is translated as CASSPTEIYNEQFF. The full variable domain, with the rest looked up from reference TRBV18 and TRBJ2-1, is NAGVMQNPRHLVRRRGQEARLRCSPMKGHSHVYWYRQLPEEGLKFMVYLQKENIIDESGMPKERFSAEFPKEGPSILRIQQVVRGDSAAYFCASSPTEIYNEQFFGPGTRLTVL.

The gene calls are TRBV5-1 and TRBJ1-6; possible D gene TRBD1, 5 bases. This CDR3 spans 14 amino acids. Trimming left V 2 bases short and J 8 bases short, with 11 bases between. Germline V gene sequence: CDR1 SGHRS, CDR2 YFSETQ. The CDR3 coding sequence is TGCGCCAGCAGCTTTTTGCAGGGTGATTCACCCCTCCACTTT. This translates into CASSFLQGDSPLHF.

This clonotype has a handful of counts. The V call is TRBV7-9, the J call TRBJ1-5; D unclear. Germline assignment: CDR1 SEHNR and CDR2 FQNEAQ (reference sequence). The CDR3 loop spans 13 amino acids. Trimming pared 3 bases from V and 7 bases from J, leaving 10 bases between. Here the CDR3 DNA reads TGTGCCAGCAGCTTGGGCTCCCAGCAGCCCCAGCATTTT. It specifies CASSLGSQQPQHF.

V gene TRBV14 combines with J gene TRBJ1-1; D is undetermined. Trimming pared 4 bases from V and 4 bases from J, leaving 13 bases between. CDR1 SGHDN and CDR2 FVKESK come from the germline V gene. CDR3 length: 14 amino acids. CDR3 nucleotide sequence: TGTGCCAGCAGCCTGAGGATACGGGGCACTGAAGCTTTCTTT. It yields the protein CASSLRIRGTEAFF.

This clonotype has more than one count but fewer than ten. The chain has TRBV4-1 and TRBJ2-7; tentatively, D is TRBD2 (5 bases). Germline V gene sequence: CDR1 MGHRA, CDR2 YSYEKL. Trimming took 1 base from V and 2 from J, leaving 12 bases between them. This CDR3 is built from 15 residues. The chain's CDR3 is CASSQVLGEPYEQYF. The CDR3 region has the DNA TGCGCCAGCAGCCAAGTACTGGGAGAACCCTACGAGCAGTACTTC.

The rearrangement uses TRBV19 and TRBJ2-2; tentatively, D is TRBD1 or TRBD2 (5 bases each). Trimming pared 1 base from V and 6 bases from J, leaving 12 bases between. This CDR3 is built from 15 residues. CDR1 LNHDA and CDR2 SQIVND come from the germline V gene (reference sequence). CDR3 DNA sequence: TGTGCCAGTAGTATAGCACAAAGAGGGGCCGGGGAGCTGTTTTTT. Translated: CASSIAQRGAGELFF.

This clonotype was observed a few times. The chain recombines TRBV23-1 with TRBJ2-3, with D possibly matching TRBD1 (6 bases). TRBV23-1 is known as an ORF, though its function is uncertain. With 0 bases removed from V and 3 bases from J, the gap between germline ends came to 19 bases. The CDR3 is 18 amino acids. The CDR3 loop reads CASSQSPDRQVATDTQYF. The CDR3, as DNA: TGCGCCAGCAGTCAATCCCCGGACAGACAAGTTGCGACAGATACGCAGTATTTT.

This clonotype was recorded a few times. V usage is TRBV12-3 or TRBV12-4 and J usage is TRBJ2-7, with D possibly matching TRBD1 (5 bases). The V and J ends lost 2 bases and 2 bases respectively, with 13 bases between them. This CDR3 contains 15 residues. The CDR3 protein is CASSLQGTRTYEQYF. The CDR3 DNA follows: TGTGCCAGCAGTTTACAGGGAACAAGAACCTACGAGCAGTACTTC.